This T cell receptor beta chain emerged from a study of cytomegalovirus exposure and HLA in healthy donors. Study-wide points: A prior analysis recorded that most TCR beta V segments were productive about 87% or about 30% of the time.

Of note for this clone: Its antigen is not known.

Vbeta (60) and Jbeta (13) primers were used in the PCR. The assay was immunoSEQ multiplex PCR, and TCRdb's table has in-frame clones only and misses some. The sample comprises over 100,000 clones, approximately 70% of which are singletons, and around 0.95% rests with the top ten. J gave up 5 bases and V 5 bases, and 4 bases lay outside the gene matches. Germline CDR1 is MNHEY and CDR2 is SMNVEV (reference sequence). The CDR3 is 13 residues long. Material: PBMCs. The sequence was collected from a woman in her thirties in good health and CMV-seronegative. The V gene is TRBV27, the J gene TRBJ2-7, with 9 bases fitting TRBD1. Written as DNA, the CDR3 is TGTGCCAGCAGTCTATGGACAGGGGACGAGCAGTACTTC. This codes for CASSLWTGDEQYF.